The source of this TCR beta chain is a study of blood T cell repertoires in COVID-19. Researchers sorted participants into cohorts using their self-reported clinical history. Symptom resolution, clearance, or two negative PCRs marked donors in Cohort 3 as recovered. J was trimmed by 3 bases and V by 2 bases; bases with no gene match: 13. The CDR3 covers 17 residues. Germline-derived CDR1 and CDR2 are LGHNA and YNFKEQ. As originally analysed: Amplification from reference gene primers served as the basis for estimated nucleated cell counts. TCRdb's table, derived via immunoSEQ multiplex PCR, lists solely in-frame clones and lacks some. Clone size and the V and J calls come from that table; the DNA yielded D and trimming. The table has approximately 290,000 clones, over 75% seen once.

Sequencing was carried out using PBMCs or T cells enriched from blood (not recorded which). This chain joins TRBV4-2 and TRBJ2-7; TRBD2 matches at 7 bases. The clonotype comes from a woman aged 25 to 39 who had recovered from COVID-19. As DNA, the CDR3 is TGTGCCAGCAGCCAATGGGGGGACTATGAGGGGTTCTACGAGCAGTACTTC. Translated: CASSQWGDYEGFYEQYF.